This entry features one T cell receptor beta chain sequence. These data originate in a study of blood T cell repertoires in COVID-19. The protocol was immunoSEQ multiplex PCR, while the TCRdb copy is restricted to in-frame clones and leaves out a portion. The sample lists about 340,000 clones, approximately 86% occurring once. Germline CDR1 and CDR2: SGHNT and YENEEA. The ends lost 2 bases at V and 8 bases at J; junction bases unmatched: 14. The CDR3 has 16 amino acids. This receptor was identified in a woman aged 60-70 years with COVID-19, enrolled during active disease. The V gene is TRBV11-3, the J gene TRBJ1-1; the match to TRBD1 covers 7 bases. Specimen: peripheral blood. CDR3 protein: CASSLLWRGGGEEAFF. The CDR3 DNA reads TGTGCCAGCAGCTTATTGTGGCGCGGAGGGGGCGAGGAAGCTTTCTTT.